The clone carrying this T cell receptor (beta chain) occurred many times. Its antigen is currently unknown. Amplified TCR beta CDR3 regions came from RNA transcripts. HTBI primers drove first-round RT-PCR of the TCR CDR3. TCRdb processed the multiplex PCR reads anew with MiXCR; each CDR3 protein has one entry. The data hold about 610,000 distinct CDR3 sequences, with roughly 50% observed a single time. Germline V gene lookup returns CDR1 SGHTS and CDR2 YDEGEE. The CDR3 is 13 residues long. V shed 2 bases and J shed 1 base, with 4 bases lying between them. This sample was included in a study of T cells in Graves' hyperthyroidism and ophthalmopathy. Study conclusions and caveats: Blood also held most thyroid clonotypes expanded beyond 0.001.

Uncontrolled infection, other autoimmune disease, pregnancy or lactation disqualified patients from enrolment. This TCR came from a woman aged 18-35 years with Graves' hyperthyroidism. The sample comprised peripheral blood or thyroid tissue (not recorded which). J is TRBJ1-3 and V is TRBV5-8, with D hard to call. The CDR3 is CASSFLSGNTIYF. The DNA for the CDR3 is TGTGCCAGCAGCTTCTTATCTGGAAACACCATATATTTT.